This T cell receptor (beta chain) emerged from a study of blood T cell repertoires in COVID-19. Study at large: Both acute and convalescent COVID-19 samples were obtained from the United States, Italy and Spain.

The length of the CDR3 is 13 residues. Germline V gene lookup returns CDR1 SGHNT and CDR2 YENEEA. V lost 5 bases to trimming and J lost 6 bases, with 14 bases between them. Original methodology: The assay estimated nucleated cells by amplifying reference gene primers. Assay: immunoSEQ multiplex PCR; the TCRdb copy retains only in-frame clones and omits some. V and J calls plus clone size are reproduced from that table; the DNA served to infer D and trimming. The sample records around 86,000 clones, 84% being singletons. This chain links TRBV11-3 with TRBJ2-7, with TRBD1 as a possible D gene (7 bases). The clonotype was recovered from a human donor in a cohort sampled during active COVID-19. What was sequenced was peripheral blood. The CDR3 is CASSRNRGGEQYF. The CDR3 DNA reads TGTGCCAGCAGCCGGAACAGGGGAGGCGAGCAGTACTTC.